This TCR beta chain came from a study of shared clonotypes between healthy human individuals. On the study more broadly: The donor pool was made up of a couple of women and three men aged 18 to 49.

Per the germline V gene, CDR1 is LGHNA and CDR2 is YSLEER. CDR3 length: 15 residues. V was pared by 1 base and J by 0 bases, with 7 bases between. Several immunoSEQ 96-well plates shared each subset's DNA, each plate a replicate. Clones were sequenced by immunoSEQ multiplex PCR, and TCRdb holds only the in-frame ones, with some missing. Of roughly 2.1 million clones in the sample, 85% to 95% were seen once. Terminally differentiated effector memory CD45RA+ cells were excluded by CCR7 positive selection of CD45RO-negative cells. Donors, healthy HIV-negative adults, lacked recent acute infections or vaccinations. This clone has only one observation. The same CDR3 arises from other DNA sequences in this sample as well.

The chain joins TRBV4-3 to TRBJ2-1; no clear D gene. The source is a man between 18 and 29 years old in good health. Some clones in this sample may be carry-over from other donors' samples. The sequenced sample consisted of naive CD8+ T cells from PBMCs. CDR3 nucleotide sequence: TGCGCCAGCAGCCAAGTATGGAGCTCCTACAATGAGCAGTTCTTC. Protein product: CASSQVWSSYNEQFF.